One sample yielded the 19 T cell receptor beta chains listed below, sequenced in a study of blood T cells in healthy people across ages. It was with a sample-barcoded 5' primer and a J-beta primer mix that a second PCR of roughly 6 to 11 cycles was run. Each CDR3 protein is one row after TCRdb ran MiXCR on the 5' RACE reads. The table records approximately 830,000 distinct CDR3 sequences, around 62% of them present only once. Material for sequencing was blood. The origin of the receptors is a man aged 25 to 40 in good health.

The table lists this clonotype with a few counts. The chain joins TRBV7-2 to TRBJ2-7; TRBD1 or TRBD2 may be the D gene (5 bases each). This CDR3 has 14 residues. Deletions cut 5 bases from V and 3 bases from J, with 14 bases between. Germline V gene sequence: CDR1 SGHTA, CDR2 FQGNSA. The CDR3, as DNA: TGTGCCAGCAGCATCGGGGACGGCCACTACGAGCAGTACTTC. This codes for CASSIGDGHYEQYF.

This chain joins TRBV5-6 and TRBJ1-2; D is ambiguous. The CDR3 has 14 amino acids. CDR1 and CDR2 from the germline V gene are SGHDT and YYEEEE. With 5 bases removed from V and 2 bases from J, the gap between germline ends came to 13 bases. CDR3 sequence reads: CASRPPGANYGYTF. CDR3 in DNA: TGTGCCAGCAGGCCCCCGGGAGCAAACTATGGCTACACCTTC.

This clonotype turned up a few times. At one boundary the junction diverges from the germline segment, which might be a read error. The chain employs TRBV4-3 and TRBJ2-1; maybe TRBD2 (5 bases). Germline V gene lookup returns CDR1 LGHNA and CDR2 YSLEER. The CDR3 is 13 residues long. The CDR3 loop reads CASSQESSGEQFF. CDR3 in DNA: TGTGCCAGCAGCCAAGAGTCGAGCGGTGAGCAGTTCTTC.

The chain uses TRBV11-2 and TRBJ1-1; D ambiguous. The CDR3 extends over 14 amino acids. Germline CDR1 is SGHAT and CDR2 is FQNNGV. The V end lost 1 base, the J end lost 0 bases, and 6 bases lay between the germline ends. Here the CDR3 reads CASSLVAVNTEAFF. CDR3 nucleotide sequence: TGTGCCAGCAGCTTAGTGGCCGTGAACACTGAAGCTTTCTTT. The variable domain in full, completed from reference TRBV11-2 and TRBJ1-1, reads EAGVAQSPRYKIIEKRQSVAFWCNPISGHATLYWYQQILGQGPKLLIQFQNNGVVDDSQLPKDRFSAERLKGVDSTLKIQPAKLEDSAVYLCASSLVAVNTEAFFGQGTRLTVV.

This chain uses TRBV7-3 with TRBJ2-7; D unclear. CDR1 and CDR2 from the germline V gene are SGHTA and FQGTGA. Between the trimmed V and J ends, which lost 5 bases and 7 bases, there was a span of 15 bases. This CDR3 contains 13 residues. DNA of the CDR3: TGTGCCAGCAGCCAAGAGATCCATGGGGAGCAGTACTTC. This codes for CASSQEIHGEQYF. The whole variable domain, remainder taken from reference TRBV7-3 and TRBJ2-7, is GAGVSQTPSNKVTEKGKYVELRCDPISGHTALYWYRQSLGQGPEFLIYFQGTGAADDSGLPNDRFFAVRPEGSVSTLKIQRTERGDSAVYLCASSQEIHGEQYFGPGTRLTVT.

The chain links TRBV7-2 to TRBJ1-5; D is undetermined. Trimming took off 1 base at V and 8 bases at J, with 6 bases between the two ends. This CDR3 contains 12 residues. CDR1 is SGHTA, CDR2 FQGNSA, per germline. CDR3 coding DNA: TGTGCCAGCAGCTTAGATGGCAAGCCCCAGCATTTT. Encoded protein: CASSLDGKPQHF.

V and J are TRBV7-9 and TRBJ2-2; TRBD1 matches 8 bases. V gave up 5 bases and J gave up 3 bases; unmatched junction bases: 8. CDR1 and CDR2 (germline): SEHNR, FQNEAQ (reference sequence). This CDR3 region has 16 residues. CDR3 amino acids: CASSPQGAVDTGELFF. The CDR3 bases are TGTGCCAGCAGCCCTCAGGGGGCGGTGGACACCGGGGAGCTGTTTTTT.

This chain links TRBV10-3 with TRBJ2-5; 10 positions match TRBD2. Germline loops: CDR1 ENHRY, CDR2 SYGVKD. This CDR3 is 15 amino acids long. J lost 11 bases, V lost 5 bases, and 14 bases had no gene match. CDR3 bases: TGTGCCATCAGTCCCGAACTAGCGGGGTTCAATGAGCAGTACTTC. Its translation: CAISPELAGFNEQYF.

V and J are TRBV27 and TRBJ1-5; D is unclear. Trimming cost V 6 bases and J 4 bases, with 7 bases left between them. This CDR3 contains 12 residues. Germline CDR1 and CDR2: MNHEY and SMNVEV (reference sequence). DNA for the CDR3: TGTGCCAGCAGCAACCTTAATCAGCCCCAGCATTTT. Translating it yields CASSNLNQPQHF.

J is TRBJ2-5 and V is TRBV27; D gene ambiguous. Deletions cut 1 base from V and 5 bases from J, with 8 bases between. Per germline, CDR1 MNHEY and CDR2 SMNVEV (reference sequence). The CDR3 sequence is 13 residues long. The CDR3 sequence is CASSLWLDETQYF. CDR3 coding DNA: TGTGCCAGCAGTTTATGGCTAGATGAGACCCAGTACTTC.

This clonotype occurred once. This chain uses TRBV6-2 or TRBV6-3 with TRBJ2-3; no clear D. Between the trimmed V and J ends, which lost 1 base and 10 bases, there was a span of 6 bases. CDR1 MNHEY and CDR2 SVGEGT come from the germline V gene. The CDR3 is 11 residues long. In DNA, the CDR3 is TGTGCCAGCAGTTACTATGGGTCGCAGTATTTT. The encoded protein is CASSYYGSQYF.

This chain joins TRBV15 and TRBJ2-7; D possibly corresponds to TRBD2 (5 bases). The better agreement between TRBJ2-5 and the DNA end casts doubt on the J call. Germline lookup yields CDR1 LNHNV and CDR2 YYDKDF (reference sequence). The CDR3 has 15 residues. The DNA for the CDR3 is TGTGCCACCAGCAGAGATGGAGGCCCCCAAGAGACCCAGTACTTC. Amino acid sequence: CATSRDGGPQETQYF.

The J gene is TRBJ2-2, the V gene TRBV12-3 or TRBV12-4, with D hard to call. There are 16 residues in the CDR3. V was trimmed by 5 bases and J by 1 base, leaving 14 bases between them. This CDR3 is CASSRAGALNTGELFF. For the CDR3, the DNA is TGTGCCAGCAGTCGGGCCGGCGCCTTGAACACCGGGGAGCTGTTTTTT.

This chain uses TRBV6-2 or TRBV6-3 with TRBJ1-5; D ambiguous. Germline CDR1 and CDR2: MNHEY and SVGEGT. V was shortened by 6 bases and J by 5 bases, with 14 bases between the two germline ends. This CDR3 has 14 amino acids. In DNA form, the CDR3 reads TGTGCCAGCAGGGGATTGGGAGGCGATCAGCCCCAGCATTTT. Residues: CASRGLGGDQPQHF.

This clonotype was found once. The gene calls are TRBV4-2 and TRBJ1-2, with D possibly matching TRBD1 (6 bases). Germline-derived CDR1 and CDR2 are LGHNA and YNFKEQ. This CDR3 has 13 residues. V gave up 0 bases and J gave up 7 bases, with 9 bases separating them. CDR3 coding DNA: TGTGCCAGCAGCCAAGAGAGGGGGGTTGGCTACACCTTC. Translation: CASSQERGVGYTF.

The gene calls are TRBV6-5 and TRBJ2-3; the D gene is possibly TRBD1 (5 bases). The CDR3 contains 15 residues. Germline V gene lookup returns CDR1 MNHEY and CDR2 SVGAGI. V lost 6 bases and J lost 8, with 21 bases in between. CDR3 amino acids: CASRPNLGQESTQYF. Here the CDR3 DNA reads TGTGCCAGCAGACCAAATCTCGGACAAGAAAGTACGCAGTATTTT.

CDR3 DNA sequence: TGTGCCAGCAGCCTCTCGGGACGGGGGGGCGATGAGCAGTTCTTC. Translation gives CASSLSGRGGDEQFF. This chain joins TRBV11-2 and TRBJ2-1, with 8 bases identical to TRBD2. Trimming at V came to 5 bases and at J to 8 bases, leaving 11 bases not matched to a gene. Germline values: CDR1 SGHAT, CDR2 FQNNGV. This CDR3 is built from 15 residues.

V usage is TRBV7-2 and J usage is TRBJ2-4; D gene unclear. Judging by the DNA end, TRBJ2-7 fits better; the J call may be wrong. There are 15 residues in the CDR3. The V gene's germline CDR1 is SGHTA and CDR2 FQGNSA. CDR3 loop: CASSLTLSQTYEQYF. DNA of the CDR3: TGTGCCAGCAGCTTAACGTTGTCCCAGACATACGAGCAGTACTTC.

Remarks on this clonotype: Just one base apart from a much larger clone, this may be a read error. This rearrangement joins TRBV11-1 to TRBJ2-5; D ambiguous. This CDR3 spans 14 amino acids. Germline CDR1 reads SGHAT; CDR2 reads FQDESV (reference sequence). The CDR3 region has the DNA TGTGCCAGCAGCTTAAGGGCTTACCAAGAGACCCGGTACTTC. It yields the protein CASSLRAYQETRYF.